The 27 T cell receptor beta chains presented below share a single source sample, sequenced in a study of metastatic and nonmetastatic thyroid tumors. Before thyroid surgery, none of the patients had received any treatment. With MiXCR, TCRdb reprocessed the PCR reads. Counted here are some 40,000 clones, around 18% occurring once; the ten biggest clones make up roughly an eighth. Sequencing input: tumor tissue. The receptors stem from a female donor with papillary thyroid cancer or a benign thyroid nodule (not recorded which). Some clones in this sample may be carry-over from other donors' samples.

This clone showed up just a few times. This could be a read error, since a much larger clone is one nucleotide away. Other DNA sequences in this specimen translate into the identical CDR3. The V and J genes are TRBV6-2 or TRBV6-3 and TRBJ2-3; D could derive from TRBD1 or TRBD2 (5 bases each). There are 12 residues in the CDR3. V gave up 2 bases and J gave up 8 bases, with 8 bases separating them. Germline-derived CDR1 and CDR2 are MNHEY and SVGEGT. Here the CDR3 DNA reads TGTGCCAGCAGTTACCCCGGGGCTACGCAGTATTTT. Amino acid sequence: CASSYPGATQYF.

Comments on this clone: The same CDR3 can be traced to other DNA sequences in this sample. The CDR3 DNA reads TGTGCCAGCAGCCTAACGGACATAAGGCAGCCCCAGCATTTT. The encoded protein is CASSLTDIRQPQHF. The chain joins TRBV5-5 to TRBJ1-5; tentative D call: TRBD1 (5 bases). Germline CDR1 SGHKS, CDR2 YYEKEE (reference sequence). The CDR3 covers 14 residues. With 4 bases removed from V and 7 bases from J, the gap between germline ends came to 15 bases.

The V gene is TRBV20-1, the J gene TRBJ1-4; D not resolved. The CDR3 runs 13 residues. Trimming stripped 6 bases from V and 9 bases from J, with 17 bases between. From germline, CDR1 is DFQATT and CDR2 SNEGSKA (reference sequence). The CDR3 bases are TGCAGTGCCCGGCACAGAGGAACTCAAAAACTGTTTTTT. It encodes CSARHRGTQKLFF.

This clone was observed many times. The gene calls are TRBV12-3 or TRBV12-4 and TRBJ2-3; D perhaps matches TRBD2 (5 bases). Trimming removed 6 bases from V and 3 bases from J, with 13 bases in between. The CDR3 spans 14 residues. In DNA form, the CDR3 reads TGTGCCAGCAGATGGAGGATAGGGACAGATACGCAGTATTTT. Translated, it gives CASRWRIGTDTQYF.

This clone was counted only a few times. This chain uses TRBV19 with TRBJ1-2; 7 bases are a match to TRBD1. There are 18 residues in the CDR3. With 6 bases clipped from V and 0 bases from J, the junction kept 16 bases outside the gene matches. The V gene's germline CDR1 is LNHDA and CDR2 SQIVND (reference sequence). CDR3 residues: CASRETGRGTGANYGYTF. CDR3 sequence (DNA): TGTGCCAGTAGAGAGACAGGGAGGGGGACCGGAGCTAACTATGGCTACACCTTC.

There are many counts of this clone. A much larger clone sits a single nucleotide away, making a read error possible. The chain uses TRBV7-2 and TRBJ1-2; possibly TRBD1 for D (6 bases). The CDR3 contains 13 residues. Germline CDR1 is SGHTA and CDR2 is FQGNSA. V lost 5 bases, J lost 6 bases, and 13 bases lay in between. CDR3 in DNA: TGTGCCAGCAGCCCAGGGGCGGGCCATGGCTACACCTTC. Its translation is CASSPGAGHGYTF.

The chain combines TRBV5-6 with TRBJ2-7, with D maybe TRBD1 (6 bases). V dropped 2 bases and J dropped 7 bases, with 19 bases sitting between them. The CDR3 length is 15 residues. Germline V gene sequence: CDR1 SGHDT, CDR2 YYEEEE. CDR3 coding DNA: TGTGCCAGCAGCTTCCAGGGGTCCGGGGTGGGGGAGCAGTACTTC. It codes for CASSFQGSGVGEQYF.

The chain has TRBV12-3 or TRBV12-4 and TRBJ1-1; D is perhaps TRBD1 (5 bases). Trimming left V 10 bases short and J 11 bases short, with 14 bases between. The CDR3 runs to 10 residues. The CDR3 DNA sequence: TGTGCCACGTCGGGGGTAAAGGCTTTCTTT. This codes for CATSGVKAFF.

A few counts support this clone. The V and J genes are TRBV20-1 and TRBJ2-1; D not resolved. This CDR3 has 12 residues. The V end was cut by 3 bases, the J end by 7 bases, with 10 bases between. Germline CDR1 and CDR2: DFQATT and SNEGSKA (reference sequence). The CDR3 bases are TGCAGTGCTAGCGTGTTAGTAAATGAGCAGTTCTTC. Translated: CSASVLVNEQFF.

For the CDR3, the DNA is TGCAGTGCCCCCGACCCAACAATCAACTACGAGCAGTACTTC. Translating it yields CSAPDPTINYEQYF. The genes are TRBV20-1 and TRBJ2-7, with D hard to call. The CDR3 is made up of 14 amino acids. Germline lookup yields CDR1 DFQATT and CDR2 SNEGSKA (reference sequence). Trimming cost V 6 bases and J 3 bases, with 18 bases left between them.

This clone was detected many times. The rearrangement links TRBV15 to TRBJ2-7; 11 nucleotides match TRBD1. The CDR3 loop spans 14 amino acids. V trimming: 5 bases; J trimming: 4 bases; junction bases outside the gene matches: 4. Germline-derived CDR1 and CDR2 are LNHNV and YYDKDF (reference sequence). The CDR3: CATSRDRGFYEQYF. The DNA for the CDR3 is TGTGCCACCAGCCGGGACAGGGGGTTTTACGAGCAGTACTTC. Using reference TRBV15 and TRBJ2-7 for the parts outside the CDR3, the full variable domain is DAMVIQNPRYQVTQFGKPVTLSCSQTLNHNVMYWYQQKSSQAPKLLFHYYDKDFNNEADTPDNFQSRRPNTSFCFLDIRSPGLGDTAMYLCATSRDRGFYEQYFGPGTRLTVT.

This clone was seen at least ten times. The rearrangement joins TRBV5-4 to TRBJ1-2; TRBD1 matches at 10 bases. The CDR3 is made up of 14 amino acids. CDR1 is SGHNT, CDR2 YYREEE, per germline (reference sequence). The V gene end was trimmed by 5 bases and the J gene end by 7 bases; junction bases not matched to a gene: 8. The DNA of the CDR3 is TGTGCCAGCAGTATAGACAGGGGGCGCCGTGGCTACACCTTC. Its translation: CASSIDRGRRGYTF.

This clone was counted ten times or more. This chain links TRBV7-2 with TRBJ1-2; D might be TRBD1 (5 bases). The CDR3 sequence is 14 residues long. CDR1 is SGHTA, CDR2 FQGNSA, per germline. Trimming took off 2 bases at V and 7 bases at J, with 14 bases between the two ends. This CDR3 is CASSLPPHGAGYTF. The CDR3 DNA sequence: TGTGCCAGCAGCTTACCCCCTCATGGGGCTGGCTACACCTTC.

This clone was observed at least ten times. The rearrangement links TRBV6-2 or TRBV6-3 to TRBJ2-5; D unresolved. Between the trimmed V and J ends, which lost 0 bases and 4 bases, there was a span of 21 bases. Germline V gene lookup returns CDR1 MNHEY and CDR2 SVGEGT. The CDR3 is made up of 18 amino acids. The CDR3 DNA sequence: TGTGCCAGCAGTTACTCGCCGCAGATACCAATAAAGAGAGAGACCCAGTACTTC. It yields the protein CASSYSPQIPIKRETQYF.

In its sample, this clone was seen many times. This chain connects TRBV7-2 to TRBJ1-6, with D tentatively TRBD1 (5 bases). Germline V gene sequence: CDR1 SGHTA, CDR2 FQGNSA. The V gene lost 2 bases and the J gene lost 7 bases, with 9 bases spanning the gap. The length of the CDR3 is 14 residues. The CDR3 protein is CASSLRDGNSPLHF. Written as DNA, the CDR3 is TGTGCCAGCAGCTTACGGGACGGAAATTCACCCCTCCACTTT.

On this clone itself: Germline is not matched at one junction end, which may reflect a read error. This chain links TRBV7-9 with TRBJ1-2; D ambiguous. The CDR3 sequence is 13 residues long. Germline CDR1 reads SEHNR; CDR2 reads FQNEAQ (reference sequence). CDR3 protein: CASSLDGLRVYIF. The CDR3 nucleotides read TGTGCCAGCAGCTTAGATGGGCTTAGGGTCTACATCTTC.

A few counts support this clone. The chain couples TRBV6-2 or TRBV6-3 to TRBJ1-1; maybe TRBD1 (6 bases). In germline, CDR1 is MNHEY, CDR2 SVGEGT. This CDR3 region has 9 residues. The CDR3 DNA follows: TGTAGGGGGTGGGTCGAAGCTTTCTTT. Its protein is CRGWVEAFF.

This rearrangement joins TRBV9 to TRBJ2-3, with D perhaps matching TRBD2 (5 bases). CDR3 length: 16 residues. Germline-derived CDR1 and CDR2 are SGDLS and YYNGEE. V lost 6 bases and J 4 bases, leaving 21 bases between the germline ends. The CDR3 DNA follows: TGTGCCAGCATCTCCCGACCGGACTCCGTCTCAGATACGCAGTATTTT. Translating gives CASISRPDSVSDTQYF.

Note on this clone: Mismatch with germline at one junction end may stem from a read error. The chain has TRBV28 and TRBJ1-1; D is unresolved. The CDR3 is 15 residues long. The germline V gene encodes CDR1 MDHEN and CDR2 SYDVKM. CDR3 bases: TGTGCCAGCAGTTCCCCTCAGCTGTGCACCGCTGAATCTTTCTTT. Translated, it gives CASSSPQLCTAESFF.

The genes are TRBV9 and TRBJ2-7, with D possibly being TRBD1 (6 bases). The CDR3 has 14 amino acids. Trimming took off 4 bases at V and 1 base at J, with 12 bases between the two ends. Germline loops: CDR1 SGDLS, CDR2 YYNGEE. CDR3 amino acids: CASSPSGQSYEQYF. The CDR3 nucleotides read TGTGCCAGCAGCCCATCTGGACAGTCCTACGAGCAGTACTTC. Filled out from reference TRBV9 and TRBJ2-7, the complete variable domain reads DSGVTQTPKHLITATGQRVTLRCSPRSGDLSVYWYQQSLDQGLQFLIQYYNGEERAKGNILERFSAQQFPDLHSELNLSSLELGDSALYFCASSPSGQSYEQYFGPGTRLTVT.

This clone has ten or more counts. The rearrangement joins TRBV20-1 to TRBJ2-7; D unclear. The V end lost 0 bases, the J end lost 1 base, and 7 bases lay between the germline ends. The CDR3 has 13 residues. CDR1 and CDR2 from the germline V gene are DFQATT and SNEGSKA (reference sequence). CDR3 DNA sequence: TGCAGTGCTAGAGACGGCAGGTCCTACGAGCAGTACTTC. Its translation is CSARDGRSYEQYF.

This clone was seen ten or more times. V and J are TRBV7-9 and TRBJ1-6; D is uncertain. The CDR3 runs to 13 residues. Germline V lookup: CDR1 SEHNR, CDR2 FQNEAQ (reference sequence). V lost 0 bases and J 6 bases, leaving 3 bases between the germline ends. The CDR3 protein is CASSLAGNSPLHF. The CDR3 DNA reads as TGTGCCAGCAGCTTAGCGGGTAATTCACCCCTCCACTTT.

Concerning this clone: A read error is possible here, since a much larger clone lies one base away. The same CDR3 can be traced to other DNA sequences in this sample. The chain employs TRBV12-3 or TRBV12-4 and TRBJ1-6; a possible D gene is TRBD1 (6 bases). The CDR3 runs to 17 residues. V was shortened by 1 base and J by 5 bases, with 15 bases between the two germline ends. The CDR3 DNA sequence: TGTGCCAGCAGTTTAGTAGGGGGTGGGGGGAATAATTCACCCCTCCACTTT. This codes for CASSLVGGGGNNSPLHF.

V is TRBV3-1 and J is TRBJ2-2; D call uncertain. The CDR3 contains 13 residues. CDR1 is LGHDT and CDR2 is YNNKEL in the germline V gene (reference sequence). Trimming stripped 4 bases from V and 3 bases from J, with 6 bases between. The CDR3: CASSPSYTGELFF. The CDR3 DNA follows: TGTGCCAGCAGCCCTTCCTACACCGGGGAGCTGTTTTTT.

This clone was recorded at least ten times. This chain joins TRBV5-1 and TRBJ1-2, with TRBD1 matching over 9 bases. The CDR3 contains 14 residues. Germline lookup yields CDR1 SGHRS and CDR2 YFSETQ. With V trimmed by 7 bases and J by 2 bases, 6 bases remained unmatched. The CDR3 DNA is TGCGCCAGCCGTTCGGGACAGGGAAACTATGGCTACACCTTC. Amino acid sequence: CASRSGQGNYGYTF.

The chain recombines TRBV19 with TRBJ1-2, with a possible D match to TRBD1 (6 bases). V was cut by 3 bases and J by 5 bases, with 13 bases left in between. The CDR3 is made up of 14 amino acids. Per germline, CDR1 LNHDA and CDR2 SQIVND (reference sequence). CDR3 sequence reads: CASSMKGGTYGYTF. CDR3 coding DNA: TGTGCCAGTAGTATGAAAGGGGGGACTTATGGCTACACCTTC. The complete variable domain, with remaining parts taken from reference TRBV19 and TRBJ1-2, reads DGGITQSPKYLFRKEGQNVTLSCEQNLNHDAMYWYRQDPGQGLRLIYYSQIVNDFQKGDIAEGYSVSREKKESFPLTVTSAQKNPTAFYLCASSMKGGTYGYTFGSGTRLTVV.

This clone was counted at least ten times. V and J are TRBV9 and TRBJ1-1; 10 positions match TRBD1. With 3 bases clipped from V and 5 bases from J, the junction kept 4 bases outside the gene matches. This CDR3 is 14 amino acids long. CDR1 and CDR2 (germline): SGDLS, YYNGEE. CDR3 in DNA: TGTGCCAGCAGCGGGGGACAGGGGAAGACTGAAGCTTTCTTT. The encoded protein is CASSGGQGKTEAFF.